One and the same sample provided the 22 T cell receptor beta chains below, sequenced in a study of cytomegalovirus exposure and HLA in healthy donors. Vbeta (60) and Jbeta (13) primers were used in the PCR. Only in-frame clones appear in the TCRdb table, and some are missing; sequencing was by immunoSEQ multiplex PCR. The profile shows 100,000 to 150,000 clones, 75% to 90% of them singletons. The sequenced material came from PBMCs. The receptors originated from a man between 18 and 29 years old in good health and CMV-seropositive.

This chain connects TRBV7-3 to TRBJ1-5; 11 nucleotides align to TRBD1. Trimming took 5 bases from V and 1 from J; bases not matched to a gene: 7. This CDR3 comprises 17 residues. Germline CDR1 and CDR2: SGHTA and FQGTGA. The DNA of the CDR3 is TGTGCCAGCAGCCGGACGTGGACAGGGGGCAGCAATCAGCCCCAGCATTTT. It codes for CASSRTWTGGSNQPQHF.

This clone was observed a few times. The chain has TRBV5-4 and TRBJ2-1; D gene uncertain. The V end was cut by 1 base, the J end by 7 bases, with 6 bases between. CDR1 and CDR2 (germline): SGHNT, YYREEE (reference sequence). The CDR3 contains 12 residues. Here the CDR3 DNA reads TGTGCCAGCAGCTTGTCTCGGAATGAGCAGTTCTTC. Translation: CASSLSRNEQFF.

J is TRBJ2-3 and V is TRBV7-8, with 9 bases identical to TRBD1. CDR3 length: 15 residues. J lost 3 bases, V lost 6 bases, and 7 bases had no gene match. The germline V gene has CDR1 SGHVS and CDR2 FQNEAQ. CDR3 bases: TGTGCCAGCAGTGCACCGGGACAGGGAACAGATACGCAGTATTTT. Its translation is CASSAPGQGTDTQYF.

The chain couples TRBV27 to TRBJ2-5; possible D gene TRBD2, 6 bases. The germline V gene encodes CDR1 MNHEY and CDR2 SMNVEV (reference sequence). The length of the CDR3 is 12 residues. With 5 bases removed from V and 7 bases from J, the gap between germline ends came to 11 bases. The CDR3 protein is CASSLNGRTQYF. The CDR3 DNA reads TGTGCCAGCAGTCTTAACGGGAGGACCCAGTACTTC.

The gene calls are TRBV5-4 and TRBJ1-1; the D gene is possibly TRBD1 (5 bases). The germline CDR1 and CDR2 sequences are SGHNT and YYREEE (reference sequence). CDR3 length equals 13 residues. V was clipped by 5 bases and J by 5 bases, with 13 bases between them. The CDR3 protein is CASRAGMGTEAFF. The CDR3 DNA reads TGTGCCAGCAGGGCAGGGATGGGGACTGAAGCTTTCTTT. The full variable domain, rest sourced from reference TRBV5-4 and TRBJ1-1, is ETGVTQSPTHLIKTRGQQVTLRCSSQSGHNTVSWYQQALGQGPQFIFQYYREEENGRGNFPPRFSGLQFPNYSSELNVNALELDDSALYLCASRAGMGTEAFFGQGTRLTVV.

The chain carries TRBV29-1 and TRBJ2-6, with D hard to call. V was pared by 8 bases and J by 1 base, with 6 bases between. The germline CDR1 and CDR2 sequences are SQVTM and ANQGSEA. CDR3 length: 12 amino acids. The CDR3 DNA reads TGCAGCATCCTATCTGGGGCCAACGTCCTGACTTTC. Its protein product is CSILSGANVLTF. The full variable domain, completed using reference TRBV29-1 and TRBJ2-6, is SAVISQKPSRDICQRGTSLTIQCQVDSQVTMMFWYRQQPGQSLTLIATANQGSEATYESGFVIDKFPISRPNLTFSTLTVSNMSPEDSSIYLCSILSGANVLTFGAGSRLTVL.

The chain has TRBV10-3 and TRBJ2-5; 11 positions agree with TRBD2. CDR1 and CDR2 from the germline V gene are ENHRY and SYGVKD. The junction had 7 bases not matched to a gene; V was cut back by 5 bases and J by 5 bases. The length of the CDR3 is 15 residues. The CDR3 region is CAISISGGARETQYF. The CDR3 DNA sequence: TGTGCCATCAGTATTAGCGGGGGGGCCCGGGAGACCCAGTACTTC.

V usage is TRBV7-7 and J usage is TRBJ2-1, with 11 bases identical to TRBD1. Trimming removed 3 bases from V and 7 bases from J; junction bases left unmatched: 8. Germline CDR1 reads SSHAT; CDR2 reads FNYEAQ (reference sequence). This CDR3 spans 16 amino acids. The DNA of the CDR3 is TGTGCCAGCAGCTTGGGGACAGGGGGGGTTGTAAATGAGCAGTTCTTC. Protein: CASSLGTGGVVNEQFF.

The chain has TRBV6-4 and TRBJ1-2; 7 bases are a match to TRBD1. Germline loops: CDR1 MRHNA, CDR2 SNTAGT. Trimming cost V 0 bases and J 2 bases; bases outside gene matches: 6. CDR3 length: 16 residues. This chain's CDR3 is CASSDSHVTGNYGYTF. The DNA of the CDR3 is TGTGCCAGCAGTGACTCCCACGTGACAGGGAACTATGGCTACACCTTC.

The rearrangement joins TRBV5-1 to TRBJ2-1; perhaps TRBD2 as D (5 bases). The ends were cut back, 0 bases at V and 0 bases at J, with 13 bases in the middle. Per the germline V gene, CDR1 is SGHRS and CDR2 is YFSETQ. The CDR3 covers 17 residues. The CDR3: CASSLGVGVYSYNEQFF. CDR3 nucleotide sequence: TGCGCCAGCAGCTTGGGGGTCGGGGTATACTCCTACAATGAGCAGTTCTTC. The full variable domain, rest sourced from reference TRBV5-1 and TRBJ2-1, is KAGVTQTPRYLIKTRGQQVTLSCSPISGHRSVSWYQQTPGQGLQFLFEYFSETQRNKGNFPGRFSGRQFSNSRSEMNVSTLELGDSALYLCASSLGVGVYSYNEQFFGPGTRLTVL.

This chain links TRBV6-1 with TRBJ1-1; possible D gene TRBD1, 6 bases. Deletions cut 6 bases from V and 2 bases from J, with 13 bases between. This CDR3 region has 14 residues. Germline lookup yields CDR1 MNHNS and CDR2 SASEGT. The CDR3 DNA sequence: TGTGCCAGCAGGGGGTTTGGGACAAACACTGAAGCTTTCTTT. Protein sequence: CASRGFGTNTEAFF.

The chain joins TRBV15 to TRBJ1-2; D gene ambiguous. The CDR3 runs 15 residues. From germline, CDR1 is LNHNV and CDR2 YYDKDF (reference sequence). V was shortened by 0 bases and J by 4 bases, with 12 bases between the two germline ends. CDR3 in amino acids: CATSRDSGGPYGYTF. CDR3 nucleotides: TGTGCCACCAGCAGAGATTCTGGAGGTCCCTATGGCTACACCTTC.

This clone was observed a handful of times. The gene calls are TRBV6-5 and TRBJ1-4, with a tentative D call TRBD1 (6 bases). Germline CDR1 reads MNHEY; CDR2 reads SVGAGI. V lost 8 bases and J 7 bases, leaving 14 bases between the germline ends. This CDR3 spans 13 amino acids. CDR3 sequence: CASLGEGGEKLFF. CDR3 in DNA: TGTGCCAGCCTAGGGGAGGGGGGTGAAAAACTGTTTTTT.

DNA of the CDR3: TGTGCCAGCTCATACAGGGCTAAAGGGGAAAAACTGTTTTTT. The encoded protein is CASSYRAKGEKLFF. The chain recombines TRBV18 with TRBJ1-4; the D gene is possibly TRBD1 (6 bases). CDR3 length equals 14 residues. V was clipped by 5 bases and J by 8 bases, with 15 bases between them. From germline, CDR1 is KGHSH and CDR2 LQKENI.

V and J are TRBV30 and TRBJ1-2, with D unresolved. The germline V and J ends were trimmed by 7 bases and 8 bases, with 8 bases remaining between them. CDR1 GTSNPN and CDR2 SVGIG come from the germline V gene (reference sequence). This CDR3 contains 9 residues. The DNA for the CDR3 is TGTGCCTATGGGGAGGGCTACACCTTC. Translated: CAYGEGYTF.

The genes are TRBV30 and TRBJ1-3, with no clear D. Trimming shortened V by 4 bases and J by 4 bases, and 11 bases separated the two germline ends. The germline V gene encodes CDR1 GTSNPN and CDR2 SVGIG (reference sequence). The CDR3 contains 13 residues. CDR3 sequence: CAWNPREGNTIYF. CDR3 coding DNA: TGTGCCTGGAATCCCCGGGAGGGAAACACCATATATTTT.

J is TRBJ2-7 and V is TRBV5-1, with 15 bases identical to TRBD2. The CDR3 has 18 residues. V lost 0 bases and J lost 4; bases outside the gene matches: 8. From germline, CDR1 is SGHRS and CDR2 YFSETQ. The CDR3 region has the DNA TGCGCCAGCAGCTTGGAATCAGGGGGACTAGCGGGGGGTTACGAGCAGTACTTC. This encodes CASSLESGGLAGGYEQYF. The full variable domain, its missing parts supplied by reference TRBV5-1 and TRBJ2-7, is KAGVTQTPRYLIKTRGQQVTLSCSPISGHRSVSWYQQTPGQGLQFLFEYFSETQRNKGNFPGRFSGRQFSNSRSEMNVSTLELGDSALYLCASSLESGGLAGGYEQYFGPGTRLTVT.

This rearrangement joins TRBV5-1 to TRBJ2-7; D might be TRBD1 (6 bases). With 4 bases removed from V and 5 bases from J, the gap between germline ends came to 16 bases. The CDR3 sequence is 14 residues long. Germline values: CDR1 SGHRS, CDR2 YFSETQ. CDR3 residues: CASSHTGSGNEQYF. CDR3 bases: TGCGCCAGCAGCCATACAGGGAGTGGCAACGAGCAGTACTTC.

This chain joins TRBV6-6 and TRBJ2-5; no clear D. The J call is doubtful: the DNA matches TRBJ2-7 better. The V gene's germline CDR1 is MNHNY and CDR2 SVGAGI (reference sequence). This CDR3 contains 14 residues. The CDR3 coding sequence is TGTGCCAGCAGTTACTCGGAGAGAAACTACGAGCAGTACTTC. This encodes CASSYSERNYEQYF.

The CDR3 sequence is CASSSLDLTLDNEQFF. CDR3 DNA sequence: TGTGCCAGTAGTTCGCTGGACTTAACCCTTGACAATGAGCAGTTCTTC. The V gene is TRBV19, the J gene TRBJ2-1, with D tentatively TRBD2 (5 bases). The CDR3 contains 16 residues. Trimming removed 5 bases at V and 5 bases at J, with 19 bases between. CDR1 is LNHDA and CDR2 is SQIVND in the germline V gene (reference sequence).

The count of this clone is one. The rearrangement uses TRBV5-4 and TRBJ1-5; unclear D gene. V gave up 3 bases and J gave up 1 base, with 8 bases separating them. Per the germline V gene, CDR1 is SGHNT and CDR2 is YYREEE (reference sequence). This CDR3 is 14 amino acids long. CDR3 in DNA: TGTGCCAGCAGCTCGTCGGGGAGCAATCAGCCCCAGCATTTT. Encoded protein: CASSSSGSNQPQHF.

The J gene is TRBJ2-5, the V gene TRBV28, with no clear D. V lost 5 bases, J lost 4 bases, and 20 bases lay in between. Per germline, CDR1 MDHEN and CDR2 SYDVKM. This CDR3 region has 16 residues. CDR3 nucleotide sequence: TGTGCCAGCAGTCTCCCCCGTGGAGTCTTTCCAGAGACCCAGTACTTC. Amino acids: CASSLPRGVFPETQYF.